This T cell receptor (beta chain) was recovered during a study of CD8+CD57+ T cells in acquired aplastic anemia. Across the whole study: Isolated CD4+ and CD8+ cells, once sorted, yielded DNA averaging around 2.9 ug.

With respect to this clonotype: What it binds is unknown.

Both TCR beta VDJ combination and CDR3 sequence profiling were carried out. Genomic DNA was the template for this profiling. Each CDR3 protein is one row after TCRdb ran MiXCR on the reads. This sample carries some 220,000 distinct CDR3 sequences, 34% of them seen once, and the ten largest clones take 0.95% to 1.3%. The ends lost 1 base at V and 2 bases at J; junction bases unmatched: 2. CDR1 is LNHNV and CDR2 is YYDKDF in the germline V gene (reference sequence). This CDR3 has 16 residues. General observations from the study: Overlapping CD8+ CDR3 repertoires of patients and controls contained 25 to 35 shared sequences.

Sequenced: sorted CD4+, CD8+, or CD8+CD57+ T cells (not recorded which) from PBMCs. The chain is built from TRBV15 and TRBJ2-5, with 12 bases fitting TRBD2. The TCR originated in a human donor in good health, serving as a control. CDR3 amino acids: CATSRGGLAGQETQYF. The CDR3 region has the DNA TGTGCCACCAGCAGAGGAGGACTAGCGGGGCAAGAGACCCAGTACTTC.